These T cell receptor beta chains were read from a single sample in a study of cytomegalovirus exposure and HLA in healthy donors. The method was immunoSEQ multiplex PCR; TCRdb's version includes in-frame clones alone and lacks a portion of them. The data show around 140,000 clones, around 78% seen once. Sequencing was done on a sample of PBMCs. Every receptor here comes from a woman between 18 and 29 years old in good health and CMV-seronegative. Both conserved end residues are part of each CDR3. Fields, in order: J gene, D gene, V gene, clone size, CDR3 protein, CDR3 DNA. The D gene is left open where the match is weak. Rows give clone size only sometimes, using once, few, many, or a class for an expanded clone.

>TRBJ1-3|TRBD1|TRBV5-8|NA
CASSFGQGPGNTIYF
TGTGCCAGCAGCTTTGGACAGGGGCCCGGAAACACCATATATTTT
>TRBJ1-2|TRBD1|TRBV28|few
CASSLGDRAFYTF
TGTGCCAGCAGTCTCGGGGACAGGGCCTTCTACACCTTC
>TRBJ1-2|TRBD1|TRBV15|NA
CATSRDLPGQGYGYTF
TGTGCCACCAGCAGAGATCTCCCAGGACAGGGCTATGGCTACACCTTC
>TRBJ2-1|NA|TRBV7-3|NA
CASSFQGPDEQFF
TGTGCCAGCAGCTTCCAGGGGCCAGATGAGCAGTTCTTC
>TRBJ2-3|NA|TRBV7-2|NA
CASSLQTAHTDTQYF
TGTGCCAGCAGCTTACAGACAGCTCACACAGATACGCAGTATTTT
>TRBJ1-2|NA|TRBV18|once
CASSPPEQLGYAF
TGTGCCAGCTCACCACCGGAACAGCTTGGCTACGCCTTC
>TRBJ2-2|NA|TRBV6-1|NA
CASSENGHQLTGELFF
TGTGCCAGCAGTGAAAATGGGCATCAGTTGACCGGGGAGCTGTTTTTT
>TRBJ1-2|TRBD1|TRBV28|NA
CASSFSLGTANYGYTF
TGTGCCAGCAGTTTCTCATTAGGGACAGCGAACTATGGCTACACCTTC
>TRBJ1-4|NA|TRBV5-8|NA
CASSPYPSSNEKLFF
TGTGCCAGCAGCCCATATCCAAGTAGTAATGAAAAACTGTTTTTT
>TRBJ2-2|NA|TRBV5-1|NA
CASSWDSGELFF
TGCGCCAGCAGCTGGGACTCCGGGGAGCTGTTTTTT
>TRBJ2-7|TRBD1|TRBV11-2|few
CASSLGTWDRGSYEQYF
TGTGCCAGCAGCTTAGGAACTTGGGACAGGGGTTCCTACGAGCAGTACTTC
>TRBJ1-1|TRBD1|TRBV27|NA
CASSSPTGQGRNTEAFF
TGTGCCAGCAGCAGCCCGACCGGACAGGGCCGAAACACTGAAGCTTTCTTT
>TRBJ1-6|TRBD1|TRBV27|few
CASSLSLQGNSPLHF
TGTGCCAGCAGTTTATCATTACAGGGGAATTCACCCCTCCACTTT
>TRBJ1-1|NA|TRBV10-3|once
CAISDRSGPEAFF
TGTGCCATCAGTGATAGGTCAGGGCCTGAAGCTTTCTTT
>TRBJ1-2|NA|TRBV19|few
CASTLFPTGNYGYTF
TGTGCCAGTACCCTTTTCCCGACAGGAAACTATGGCTACACCTTC
>TRBJ2-2|NA|TRBV19|NA
CASSVNRVVGTGELFF
TGTGCCAGTAGTGTGAACAGGGTGGTAGGAACCGGGGAGCTGTTTTTT
>TRBJ2-5|TRBD1|TRBV6-5|NA
CASRLTGKETQYF
TGTGCCAGCAGACTGACAGGGAAAGAGACCCAGTACTTC
>TRBJ2-3|NA|TRBV6-5|NA
CASSYSVVGGTDTQYF
TGTGCCAGCAGTTACTCGGTCGTAGGGGGCACAGATACGCAGTATTTT
>TRBJ1-5|TRBD1|TRBV28|NA
CASKSNRGLVKPQHF
TGTGCCAGCAAAAGTAACAGGGGACTCGTTAAGCCCCAGCATTTT
>TRBJ1-2|NA|TRBV13|NA
CASRKGRGADNYGYTF
TGTGCCAGCAGAAAGGGGCGGGGAGCGGATAACTATGGCTACACCTTC
>TRBJ1-1|NA|TRBV7-2|few
CASSFSRGTLNTEAFF
TGTGCCAGCAGCTTCAGTCGGGGGACCCTGAACACTGAAGCTTTCTTT
>TRBJ1-2|NA|TRBV28|NA
CASSPFYYGYTF
TGTGCCAGCAGTCCCTTTTACTATGGCTACACCTTC
>TRBJ1-2|NA|TRBV29-1|NA
CSVEVGDGYTF
TGCAGCGTTGAAGTAGGGGATGGCTACACCTTC
>TRBJ2-1|TRBD2|TRBV5-1|once
CASSPGGLAGPYNEQFF
TGCGCCAGCAGCCCCGGCGGCCTAGCGGGCCCCTACAATGAGCAGTTCTTC
>TRBJ1-2|NA|TRBV9|NA
CASRGLTNYGYTF
TGTGCCAGCAGGGGCCTTACAAATTATGGCTACACCTTC
>TRBJ2-5|TRBD2|TRBV6-5|NA
CASSYGLAGDETQYF
TGTGCCAGCAGTTATGGGCTAGCGGGGGACGAGACCCAGTACTTC
>TRBJ2-5|NA|TRBV2|NA
CASSPFRGETQYF
TGTGCCAGCAGCCCCTTCAGGGGAGAGACCCAGTACTTC
>TRBJ2-3|NA|TRBV5-4|few
CASSADRGGDTQYF
TGTGCCAGCAGCGCCGACAGGGGAGGGGATACGCAGTATTTT
>TRBJ2-5|NA|TRBV7-6|NA
CASSPRRDRWETQYF
TGTGCCAGCAGTCCGCGGCGGGACAGATGGGAGACCCAGTACTTC
>TRBJ1-5|TRBD1|TRBV4-3|few
CASSPGQGIDQPQHF
TGCGCCAGCAGCCCGGGACAGGGAATCGATCAGCCCCAGCATTTT
>TRBJ1-5|NA|TRBV21-1|NA
CASSTRGGNHSNQPQHF
TGTGCCAGCAGCACCCGGGGGGGAAACCATAGCAATCAGCCCCAGCATTTT
>TRBJ2-7|TRBD1|TRBV28|NA
CASSSGTGAYEQYF
TGTGCCAGCAGTTCCGGGACAGGGGCCTACGAGCAGTACTTC
>TRBJ1-5|TRBD1|TRBV19|few
CASSIGGTGRSNQPQHF
TGTGCCAGTAGTATAGGGGGGACAGGGAGGAGCAATCAGCCCCAGCATTTT
>TRBJ1-4|TRBD1|TRBV5-5|NA
CASSFGQAPNEKLFF
TGTGCCAGCAGCTTCGGACAGGCCCCAAATGAAAAACTGTTTTTT
>TRBJ2-3|NA|TRBV5-1|NA
CASSLLTSTDTQYF
TGCGCCAGCAGCTTATTAACTAGCACAGATACGCAGTATTTT
>TRBJ1-2|NA|TRBV7-9|NA
CASSQSVRGALDYGYTF
TGTGCCAGCAGCCAGTCCGTTCGTGGGGCGCTGGACTATGGCTACACCTTC
>TRBJ2-7|NA|TRBV4-1|NA
CASSRQGGGWDEQYF
TGCGCCAGCAGTCGACAGGGTGGAGGGTGGGACGAGCAGTACTTC